Listed below are T cell receptor beta chains from one sample, sequenced in a study of blood T cell repertoires in COVID-19. Profiled with immunoSEQ multiplex PCR; TCRdb holds only in-frame clones, not every one. The profile shows more than 200,000 clones, about 82% of them singletons. The sample consisted of peripheral blood. These receptors came from a woman of 80 years or more with acute or convalescent COVID-19. The CDR3 runs from the conserved cysteine through the conserved F or W.

CASSLMGAGNYEQYF,TRBV7-9,TRBJ2-7
CASSPGLAGAGNEQFF,TRBV7-7,TRBJ2-1
CASTGSNQPQHF,TRBV6-6,TRBJ1-5
CASSPDSSGGREQFF,TRBV7-3,TRBJ2-1
CASRRVGYSNQPQHF,TRBV19,TRBJ1-5
CASSQVTGGITEAFF,TRBV4-3,TRBJ1-1
CASSDTGQGASDLF,TRBV28,TRBJ2-3
CASSTGVTQYF,TRBV9,TRBJ2-3
CASSQTGSEQYF,TRBV3-1/TRBV3-2,TRBJ2-7
CATSDLDTGFFTDTQYF,TRBV24-1,TRBJ2-3
CASSPGQSTYEQYF,TRBV10-1,TRBJ2-7
CASSSTGGMGQPQHF,TRBV11-2,TRBJ1-5
CASRGTGNTGELFF,TRBV5-1,TRBJ2-2
CASSPGLAGGLEKFFF,TRBV11-3,TRBJ2-1
CASSKRQGRAGELFF,TRBV6-2/TRBV6-3,TRBJ2-2
CASSIGSNNEQYF,TRBV14,TRBJ2-7
CASSETGSDTEAFF,TRBV19,TRBJ1-1
CASSLTENTEAFF,TRBV7-2,TRBJ1-1
CASREGLATYNEQFF,TRBV2,TRBJ2-1
CASSKEVLAGGNNEQFF,TRBV21-1,TRBJ2-1
CAISRQLAGDEQFF,TRBV10-3,TRBJ2-1
CASSQGVQGQVHNSPLHF,TRBV4-2,TRBJ1-6
CAISEGAGTGGEQYF,TRBV10-3,TRBJ2-7
CASIKTQGATGELFF,TRBV5-1,TRBJ2-2
CASSLGQDAGGYTF,TRBV6-2/TRBV6-3,TRBJ1-2
CASSLDVPGLPTDTQYF,TRBV4-1,TRBJ2-3
CASSEPGLAGQTQYF,TRBV25-1,TRBJ2-5
CASSGDRPEAFF,TRBV7-8,TRBJ1-1
CASSYSMQNNQPQHF,TRBV6-2/TRBV6-3,TRBJ1-5
CASSKDKRGKNGYTF,TRBV21-1,TRBJ1-2
CASSRLTGEIGGGYTF,TRBV28,TRBJ1-2
CSASRAGLGSYEQYF,TRBV20-1,TRBJ2-7
CASRSRRLAGADTQYF,TRBV7-8,TRBJ2-3
CATSEAGGNSNQPQHF,TRBV24-1,TRBJ1-5
CASSFSTGLGTQYF,TRBV7-8,TRBJ2-5
CATWGGPGYTF,TRBV19,TRBJ1-2
CASSLGLAGVETQYF,TRBV11-2,TRBJ2-5
CSVSTGGGSNYGYTF,TRBV29-1,TRBJ1-2
CASSLGDTISNQPQHF,TRBV28,TRBJ1-5
CASSQGVGNTIYF,TRBV19,TRBJ1-3
CASSQQPNTEAFF,TRBV7-3,TRBJ1-1
CASSLDSNYGYTF,TRBV5-1,TRBJ1-2
CAISESGVERGGEQYF,TRBV10-3,TRBJ2-7
CASSYSFRTSGSSTDTQYF,TRBV6-2/TRBV6-3,TRBJ2-3
CASSLSRLQPQHF,TRBV19,TRBJ1-5
CASRRDSNNEQFF,TRBV12-3/TRBV12-4,TRBJ2-1
CAISEPGGVSTDTQYF,TRBV10-3,TRBJ2-3
CSVGQVPRAFF,TRBV29-1,TRBJ1-1
CASSYSDWNTEAFF,TRBV6-2/TRBV6-3,TRBJ1-1